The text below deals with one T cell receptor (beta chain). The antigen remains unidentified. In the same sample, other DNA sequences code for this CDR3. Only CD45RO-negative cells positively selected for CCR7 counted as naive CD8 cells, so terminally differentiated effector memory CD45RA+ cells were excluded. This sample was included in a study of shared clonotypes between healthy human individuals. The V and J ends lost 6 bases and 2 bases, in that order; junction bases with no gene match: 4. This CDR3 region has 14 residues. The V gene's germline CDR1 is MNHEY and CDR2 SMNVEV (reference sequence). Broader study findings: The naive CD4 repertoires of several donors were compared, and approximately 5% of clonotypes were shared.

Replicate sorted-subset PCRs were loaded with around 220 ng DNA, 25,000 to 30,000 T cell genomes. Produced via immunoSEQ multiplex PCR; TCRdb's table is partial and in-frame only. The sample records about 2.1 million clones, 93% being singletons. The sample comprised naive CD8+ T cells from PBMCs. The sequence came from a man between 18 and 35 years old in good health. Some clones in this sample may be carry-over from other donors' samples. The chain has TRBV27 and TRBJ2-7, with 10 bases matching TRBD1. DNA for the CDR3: TGTGCCAGCAGACTCGGGACAGGGGCCTACGAGCAGTACTTC. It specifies CASRLGTGAYEQYF.